A single TCR beta chain is shown here with its context. Its cognate antigen is unknown. The sample comes from a study of T cell responses to AZD1222 COVID-19 vaccine. Study results and caveats: Donors, mostly white British, included more females; clonal diversity was possibly underestimated.

Analyses pooled second doses at about 4 or about 12 weeks. Trimming shortened V by 5 bases and J by 2 bases, and 13 bases separated the two germline ends. CDR1 MNHEY and CDR2 SVGAGI come from the germline V gene. The CDR3 runs 14 residues. Produced via immunoSEQ multiplex PCR; TCRdb's table is partial and in-frame only. Of fewer than 200,000 clones detected, around 88% appear once; the ten largest clones hold roughly 12%. The chain links TRBV6-5 to TRBJ2-7; D uncertain. The TCR sequence derives from an adult who received the AZD1222 COVID-19 vaccine. This material consisted of peripheral blood, taken 28 days after the second AZD1222 dose. In nucleotides, the CDR3 is TGTGCCAGCAGTCGGACGGAAACAACCTACGAGCAGTACTTC. Its protein is CASSRTETTYEQYF.